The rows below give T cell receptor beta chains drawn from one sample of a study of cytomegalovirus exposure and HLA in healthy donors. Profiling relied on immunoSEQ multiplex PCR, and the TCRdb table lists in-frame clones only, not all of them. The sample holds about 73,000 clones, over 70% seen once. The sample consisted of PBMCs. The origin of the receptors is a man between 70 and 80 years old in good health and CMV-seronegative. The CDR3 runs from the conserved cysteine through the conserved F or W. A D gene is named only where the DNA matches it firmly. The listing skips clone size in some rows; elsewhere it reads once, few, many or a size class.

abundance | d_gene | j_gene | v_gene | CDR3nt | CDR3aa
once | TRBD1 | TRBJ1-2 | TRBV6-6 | TGTGCCACAGTGAGCACAGGGGGACCCTATGGCTACACCTTC | CATVSTGGPYGYTF
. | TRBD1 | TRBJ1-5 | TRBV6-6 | TGTGCCAGCAGTTACGAGGGACAGGGTGGGAATCAGCCCCAGCATTTT | CASSYEGQGGNQPQHF
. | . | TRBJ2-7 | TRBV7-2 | TGTGCCAGCAGCTTATTAAGCGCTCCGGCGGGGGAGCAGTACTTC | CASSLLSAPAGEQYF
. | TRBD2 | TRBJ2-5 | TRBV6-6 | TGTGCCAGCATTAAGAGGGCGGGAGGACAAGAGACCCAGTACTTC | CASIKRAGGQETQYF
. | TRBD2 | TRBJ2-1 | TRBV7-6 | TGTGCCAGCAGCTTAAGAGGTGGCGGGAGCTCCTACAATGAGCAGTTCTTC | CASSLRGGGSSYNEQFF
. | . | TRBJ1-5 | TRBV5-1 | TGCGCCAGCAGCCCGGGTGCGGGGGAAGGGGCTCAGCCCCAGCATTTT | CASSPGAGEGAQPQHF
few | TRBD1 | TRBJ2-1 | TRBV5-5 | TGTGCCAGCAGCGTCCGGGACAGCCACAATGAGCAGTTCTTC | CASSVRDSHNEQFF
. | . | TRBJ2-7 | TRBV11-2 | TGTGCCAGCCCTCTGGGGCAGGGCCATTCCTACGAGCAGTACTTC | CASPLGQGHSYEQYF
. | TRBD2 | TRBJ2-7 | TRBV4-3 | TGCGCCAGCAGCCAAGGGACCGGGACTAGCTCCTACGAGCAGTACTTC | CASSQGTGTSSYEQYF
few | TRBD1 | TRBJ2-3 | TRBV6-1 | TGTGCCAGCAGCCCTCGGGACAGGGTCGCAGATACGCAGTATTTT | CASSPRDRVADTQYF
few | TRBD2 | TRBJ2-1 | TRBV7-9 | TGTGCCAGCAGCTTAGGAGGCGTAGCGGGGGAGGCCAATGAGCAGTTCTTC | CASSLGGVAGEANEQFF
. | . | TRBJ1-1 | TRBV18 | TGTGCCAGCTCTAGGACAGAAGTCACTGAAGCTTTCTTT | CASSRTEVTEAFF
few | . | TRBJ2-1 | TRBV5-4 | TGTGCCAGCAGCCTGACTAGATCCCGGAGGCAGTTCTTC | CASSLTRSRRQFF
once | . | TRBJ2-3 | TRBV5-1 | TGCGCCAGCAGCTTGGCCGATAGTACAGATACGCAGTATTTT | CASSLADSTDTQYF
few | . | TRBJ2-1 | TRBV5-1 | TGCGCCAGCAGCTTACAGGGCCACAATGAGCAGTTCTTC | CASSLQGHNEQFF
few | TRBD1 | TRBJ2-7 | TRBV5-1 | TGCGCCAGCAGGGACAGGGTCCCTTCCTACGAGCAGTACTTC | CASRDRVPSYEQYF